This is a list of T cell receptor beta chains from one sample in a study of technical replicates of blood from a handful of donors. The repertoire was sequenced with immunoSEQ multiplex PCR; TCRdb's copy has only in-frame clones and lacks some. Of just over 95,000 clones detected, over 85% appear once; the ten largest clones hold around 0.31%. The material sequenced was T cells isolated from PBMCs. Source of these receptors: a human donor in good health. CDR3s leave out the opening cysteine and the closing phenylalanine or tryptophan.

j_call v_call cdr3_aa
TRBJ2-6 TRBV9 ASSSKLTGANVLT
TRBJ2-2 TRBV6-4 ASSETSGDTGELF
TRBJ1-2 TRBV28 ASSPLGQGYYGYT
TRBJ2-3 TRBV19 ASTSNRADTQY
TRBJ1-1 TRBV6-5 ASWGLGNTEAF
TRBJ2-5 TRBV9 ASSVTSSVGQETQY
TRBJ2-7 TRBV27 ASSLTGTAPYEQY
TRBJ2-2 TRBV9 ASSPKIALHTGELF
TRBJ1-1 TRBV5-6 ASSLNQLAF
TRBJ1-1 TRBV11-2 ASSLDRRGWSEAF
TRBJ1-4 TRBV6-5 ASTRKQGVLEKLF
TRBJ2-1 TRBV6-5 ASSYYLGSNEQF
TRBJ2-1 TRBV28 ASSFRLAGLEQF
TRBJ1-2 TRBV4-3 ASSPYDRKVGYT
TRBJ2-5 TRBV5-4 ASSPGQGARETQY
TRBJ1-5 TRBV7-2 ASTADRGLGNQPQH
TRBJ2-7 TRBV28 ASSFLSESYEQY
TRBJ2-7 TRBV15 ATSREAGYEQY
TRBJ1-4 TRBV27 ASSFYRRREKLF
TRBJ2-1 TRBV7-3 ASSPRGREVSYNEQF
TRBJ2-1 TRBV7-3 ASSPSGISSYNEQF
TRBJ1-6 TRBV6-5 ASYGGGSPLH
TRBJ2-1 TRBV27 ASSLIGGNEQF
TRBJ2-3 TRBV29-1 SAGWQSDTQY
TRBJ1-2 TRBV6-5 ASSYSIGELDYGYT
TRBJ1-4 TRBV25-1 APMEGNEKLF
TRBJ2-7 TRBV28 ASTASRHEQY
TRBJ2-7 TRBV7-9 AVREEYEQY
TRBJ2-7 TRBV7-2 ASSLAGLAGGAYEQY
TRBJ2-7 TRBV6-5 ASSLPGGYEQY
TRBJ2-2 TRBV7-2 ASSLTSDLNTGELF
TRBJ2-4 TRBV7-6 ASSGAPGRTGGSKDIQY
TRBJ2-7 TRBV5-6 ASSLAARAEQY
TRBJ2-2 TRBV18 ASSPSGRWGTGELF
TRBJ1-2 TRBV5-4 ASSLYGVGGYT
TRBJ2-7 TRBV27 ASRRSFEQY
TRBJ2-7 TRBV25-1 ASQTPGLAGAYEQY
TRBJ2-7 TRBV6-6 ASSYTAYEQY
TRBJ2-7 TRBV7-8 ASSPGTFSYEQY
TRBJ1-3 TRBV5-6 ASSLARTVSLLSGNTIY
TRBJ1-2 TRBV7-9 ASSLHGDYGYT
TRBJ2-1 TRBV6-4 ASREVGDLKSSYNEQF
TRBJ2-7 TRBV11-2 ATGWGGTSYEQY
TRBJ2-1 TRBV7-3 ASSLNGGMGNEQF
TRBJ2-4 TRBV9 ASSTQGTEAKNIQY
TRBJ2-3 TRBV9 ASSVGQGLTDTQY
TRBJ1-1 TRBV2 ASSEALRRGDVNTEAF
TRBJ2-7 TRBV5-1 ASSSSGTGLSYEQY
TRBJ1-1 TRBV5-4 ASSSGGLNEAF
TRBJ2-1 TRBV7-9 ASSLLAGEGNEQF
TRBJ2-3 TRBV21-1 ASTYIAGTPSTDTQY
TRBJ2-7 TRBV10-1 ASSSGTNSEQY
TRBJ1-2 TRBV28 ASSFEDYGYT
TRBJ1-2 TRBV28 ASRDPGTGFYGGYT
TRBJ2-7 TRBV4-1 ASSRLDSVSYEQY
TRBJ2-1 TRBV7-2 ASSLLAGVPNEQF
TRBJ1-2 TRBV27 ASSLQGAVGYT